The 18 T cell receptor beta chains below were found in one sample sequenced in a study of blood T cell repertoires in COVID-19. Sequencing was performed with immunoSEQ multiplex PCR; in TCRdb, only in-frame clones are kept and a portion is missing. The sample gives about 120,000 clones, 60% to 85% of which show up once; more than 0.8% is in the top ten. The sample taken for sequencing was peripheral blood. The receptors here all came from a human donor with acute or convalescent COVID-19. The donor label of this sample is uncertain.

The V gene is TRBV19, the J gene TRBJ2-1; D might be TRBD1 (5 bases). The germline V gene encodes CDR1 LNHDA and CDR2 SQIVND (reference sequence). This CDR3 is built from 17 residues. V dropped 6 bases and J dropped 2 bases, with 20 bases sitting between them. The CDR3 spells CASRVGDSLTPYNEQFF. Here the CDR3 DNA reads TGTGCCAGTAGGGTCGGAGACAGCCTGACCCCCTACAATGAGCAGTTCTTC.

J is TRBJ1-1 and V is TRBV13, with 10 positions matching TRBD1. Germline assignment: CDR1 PRHDT and CDR2 FYEKMQ (reference sequence). Trimming took 3 bases from V and 7 from J; bases not matched to a gene: 8. The CDR3 has 15 amino acids. CDR3 in amino acids: CASSFGQGVTDEAFF. Here the CDR3 DNA reads TGTGCCAGCAGCTTTGGACAGGGGGTAACGGATGAAGCTTTCTTT.

V gene TRBV6-2 or TRBV6-3 combines with J gene TRBJ1-2; D gene ambiguous. The V end lost 4 bases, the J end lost 8 bases, and 14 bases lay between the germline ends. The CDR3 runs to 13 residues. Germline V gene sequence: CDR1 MNHEY, CDR2 SVGEGT. The CDR3 spells CASSSWRQEGYTF. The DNA of the CDR3 is TGTGCCAGCAGTTCATGGAGGCAGGAAGGCTACACCTTC.

The chain recombines TRBV6-2 or TRBV6-3 with TRBJ2-2; 8 nucleotides agree with TRBD2. The ends lost 2 bases at V and 0 bases at J; junction bases unmatched: 8. The germline V gene has CDR1 MNHEY and CDR2 SVGEGT. The CDR3 totals 18 residues. DNA for the CDR3: TGTGCCAGCAGTTACCCGAAGACTAGCGTAGCGAACACCGGGGAGCTGTTTTTT. Its translation is CASSYPKTSVANTGELFF.

The V and J genes are TRBV2 and TRBJ1-4, with D maybe TRBD1 (6 bases). CDR1 SNHLY and CDR2 FYNNEI come from the germline V gene. V was cut by 7 bases and J by 8 bases, with 17 bases left in between. This CDR3 has 14 residues. CDR3 loop: CASNTGQRQEKLFF. The CDR3 nucleotides read TGTGCCAGCAACACGGGACAACGGCAGGAAAAACTGTTTTTT.

This chain joins TRBV7-9 and TRBJ1-2, with unresolved D. The CDR3 consists of 15 residues. Germline lookup yields CDR1 SEHNR and CDR2 FQNEAQ (reference sequence). V was cut by 0 bases and J by 0 bases, with 8 bases left in between. CDR3 DNA: TGTGCCAGCAGCTTAGCCGGAGATGCTAACTATGGCTACACCTTC. As protein: CASSLAGDANYGYTF.

This clone was counted a few times. The chain combines TRBV4-1 with TRBJ1-6; D is unclear. The CDR3 is made up of 15 amino acids. Per germline, CDR1 MGHRA and CDR2 YSYEKL. The germline V and J ends were trimmed by 3 bases and 5 bases, with 11 bases remaining between them. The DNA of the CDR3 is TGCGCCAGCAGCCAGGTACAGCAGAATAATTCACCCCTCCACTTT. Protein sequence: CASSQVQQNNSPLHF.

The J gene is TRBJ1-6, the V gene TRBV10-2; 11 nucleotides match TRBD1. CDR1 is WSHSY and CDR2 is SAAADI in the germline V gene. The CDR3 extends over 17 amino acids. V shed 3 bases and J 3 bases; nucleotides not matched to a gene: 4. CDR3 nucleotides: TGCGCCAGCAGTGACTTTGGGACAGGGGGCTATAATTCACCCCTCCACTTT. It encodes CASSDFGTGGYNSPLHF.

The rearrangement links TRBV28 to TRBJ2-3, with D perhaps matching TRBD2 (6 bases). CDR3 size: 14 residues. Germline V lookup: CDR1 MDHEN, CDR2 SYDVKM. The V and J ends lost 3 bases and 10 bases respectively, with 17 bases between them. As DNA, the CDR3 is TGTGCCAGCAGTTTCCCAACGACTAGTTTAGCGCAGTATTTT. It yields the protein CASSFPTTSLAQYF.

In its sample, this clone was seen a few times. V is TRBV28 and J is TRBJ2-5; 9 bases line up with TRBD2. The CDR3 sequence is 15 residues long. The V segment lost 3 bases and the J segment 2 bases; nucleotides outside the gene matches: 4. Per the germline V gene, CDR1 is MDHEN and CDR2 is SYDVKM. The DNA of the CDR3 is TGTGCCAGCAGTTTGCGGGGGGGCCGGCAAGAGACCCAGTACTTC. Its protein is CASSLRGGRQETQYF.

This chain joins TRBV27 and TRBJ1-1, with 9 bases fitting TRBD1. The CDR3 contains 14 residues. The V and J ends lost 4 bases and 7 bases, in that order; junction bases with no gene match: 7. CDR1 MNHEY and CDR2 SMNVEV come from the germline V gene (reference sequence). The CDR3 bases are TGTGCCAGCAGTTCCAGGACAGGGGTGAGTGAAGCTTTCTTT. It is translated as CASSSRTGVSEAFF.

This clone appeared a few times. This chain links TRBV27 with TRBJ1-2, with TRBD1 identical over 8 bases. The CDR3 covers 13 residues. V shed 5 bases, J shed 6 bases, and the junction held 5 bases outside the gene matches. Germline V gives CDR1 MNHEY, CDR2 SMNVEV (reference sequence). The CDR3, as DNA: TGTGCCAGCAGTCAGCAGGGGGCCCATGGCTACACCTTC. Its protein product is CASSQQGAHGYTF.

The rearrangement joins TRBV7-6 to TRBJ2-3; 15 bases align to TRBD2. Germline values: CDR1 SGHVS, CDR2 FNYEAQ. V gave up 1 base and J gave up 0 bases; unmatched junction bases: 8. CDR3 length: 20 residues. CDR3 bases: TGTGCCAGCAGCTTAGGGGCTCCGGGACTAGCGGGGGGCAGCACAGATACGCAGTATTTT. Protein product: CASSLGAPGLAGGSTDTQYF.

The rearrangement uses TRBV29-1 and TRBJ2-1, with 7 bases lining up with TRBD2. This CDR3 comprises 12 residues. Germline V gene data show CDR1 as SQVTM and CDR2 as ANQGSEA. Losses at the gene ends were 5 bases for V and 5 bases for J; bases not matched to a gene: 3. As DNA, the CDR3 is TGCAGCGTTTCCGGGAGGCACAATGAGCAGTTCTTC. Its translation: CSVSGRHNEQFF.

J is TRBJ2-5 and V is TRBV11-1; TRBD1 is a possible D gene (6 bases). Germline CDR1 and CDR2: SGHAT and FQDESV (reference sequence). The V gene lost 1 base and the J gene lost 3 bases, with 6 bases spanning the gap. The CDR3 spans 13 residues. CDR3: CASSLEGEETQYF. The CDR3 DNA follows: TGTGCCAGCAGCTTAGAGGGGGAAGAGACCCAGTACTTC.

In nucleotides, the CDR3 is TGTGCCAGCAGTTCTTCCCTCGGGGTCCTTGGTAACTATGGCTACACCTTC. This sequence encodes CASSSSLGVLGNYGYTF. This chain connects TRBV28 to TRBJ1-2; no reliable D call. Per the germline V gene, CDR1 is MDHEN and CDR2 is SYDVKM. The CDR3 has 17 amino acids. Trimming stripped 4 bases from V and 1 base from J, with 19 bases between.

The gene calls are TRBV18 and TRBJ1-5, with D possibly being TRBD1 (5 bases). The V gene lost 2 bases and the J gene lost 5 bases, with 13 bases spanning the gap. The germline gives CDR1 KGHSH, CDR2 LQKENI. The CDR3 length is 15 residues. DNA for the CDR3: TGTGCCAGCTCACCAGCCGGGGCGGGGGATCAGCCCCAGCATTTT. Protein product: CASSPAGAGDQPQHF.

J is TRBJ2-5 and V is TRBV10-3, with TRBD1 identical over 12 bases. V trimming: 6 bases; J trimming: 4 bases; junction bases outside the gene matches: 3. The CDR3 length is 14 residues. Germline CDR1 reads ENHRY; CDR2 reads SYGVKD. CDR3 coding DNA: TGTGCCATCAGCGGGACAGGGGGCCGAGAGACCCAGTACTTC. Encoded protein: CAISGTGGRETQYF.